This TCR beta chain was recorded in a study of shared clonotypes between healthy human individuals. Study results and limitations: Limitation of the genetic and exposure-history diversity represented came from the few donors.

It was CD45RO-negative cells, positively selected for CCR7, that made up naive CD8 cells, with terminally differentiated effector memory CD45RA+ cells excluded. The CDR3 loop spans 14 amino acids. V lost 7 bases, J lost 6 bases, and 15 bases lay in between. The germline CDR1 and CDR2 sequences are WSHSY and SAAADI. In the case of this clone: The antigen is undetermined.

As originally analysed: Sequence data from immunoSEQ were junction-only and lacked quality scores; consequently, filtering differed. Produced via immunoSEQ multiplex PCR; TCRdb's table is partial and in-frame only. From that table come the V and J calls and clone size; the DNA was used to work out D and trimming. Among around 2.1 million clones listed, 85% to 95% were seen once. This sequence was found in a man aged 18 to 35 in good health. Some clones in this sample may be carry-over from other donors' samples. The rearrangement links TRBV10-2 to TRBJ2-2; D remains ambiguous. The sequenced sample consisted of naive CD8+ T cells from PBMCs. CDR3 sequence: CASTGALAPGELFF. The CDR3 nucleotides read TGCGCCAGCACCGGAGCATTAGCCCCCGGGGAGCTGTTTTTT.